The present T cell receptor (beta chain) was sequenced within a study of regulatory T cells in long-lasting Graves disease. Across the study: The antithyroid drugs taken by newly diagnosed Graves' patients had been used for under 3 months.

Arm-PCR of CDR3 regions with iRepertoire HTBI primers generated TCR beta libraries. From the multiplex PCR reads, TCRdb called clonotypes with MiXCR, one entry per CDR3 protein. The sample holds 450,000 to 650,000 distinct CDR3 sequences; approximately 16% are singletons and the top ten take roughly 25%. At least ten counts were recorded for this clonotype. Its antigen is undetermined. Points from the study as a whole: Persistent disease samples used TRBV28, TRBJ1-2 and TRBJ2-5 preferentially.

Germline V gives CDR1 SGHKS, CDR2 YYEKEE (reference sequence). The V end lost 1 base, the J end lost 7 bases, and 21 bases lay between the germline ends. The CDR3 length is 17 residues. Time point defined: newly diagnosed GD, antithyroid drugs for less than 3 months. Extracted PBMC RNA gave rise to the TCR library. Approximately 8.3 milliliters of peripheral blood went into EDTA tubes. The same sample was also used in a study of T cells in Graves' hyperthyroidism and ophthalmopathy. That paper notes: TCR CDR3 regions were first amplified by RT-PCR with HTBI primers.

The material was peripheral blood mononuclear cells (PBMCs), obtained at new diagnosis, from a patient treated with antithyroid drugs. The sequence came from a woman aged 40-65 years with Graves disease. The chain is built from TRBV5-5 and TRBJ2-1; TRBD2 is a possible D gene (7 bases). CDR3 residues: CASSLSPSFRGGNEQFF. CDR3 DNA sequence: TGTGCCAGCAGCTTGTCCCCCTCCTTCAGGGGAGGGAATGAGCAGTTCTTC.